The clone carrying this T cell receptor (beta chain) was seen at least ten times. The data derive from a study of T cells in Graves' hyperthyroidism and ophthalmopathy. A lack of ophthalmopathy progression within 18 months defined stable Graves' hyperthyroidism. Patients were excluded because of uncontrolled infection, other autoimmune disease, pregnancy or lactation. The CDR3 is 14 residues long. Germline V gene data show CDR1 as DFQATT and CDR2 as SNEGSKA (reference sequence). V shed 2 bases, J shed 0 bases, and the junction held 4 bases outside the gene matches. Amplified regions were TCR beta CDR3 sequences from RNA transcripts. The study used the HTBI primer set for a first-round RT-PCR of the TCR CDR3. In TCRdb, the multiplex PCR reads were re-called with MiXCR into one record per CDR3 protein. Of roughly 660,000 distinct CDR3 sequences detected, approximately 15% appear once; the ten largest clones hold about a sixth.

This receptor was taken from a man aged 45-65 years with Graves' hyperthyroidism. V gene TRBV20-1 combines with J gene TRBJ2-7; 7 bases match TRBD1. Sequenced sample: blood. The CDR3 protein is CSARKRDSSYEQYF. The CDR3 nucleotides are TGCAGTGCTAGAAAAAGGGACAGCTCCTACGAGCAGTACTTC.